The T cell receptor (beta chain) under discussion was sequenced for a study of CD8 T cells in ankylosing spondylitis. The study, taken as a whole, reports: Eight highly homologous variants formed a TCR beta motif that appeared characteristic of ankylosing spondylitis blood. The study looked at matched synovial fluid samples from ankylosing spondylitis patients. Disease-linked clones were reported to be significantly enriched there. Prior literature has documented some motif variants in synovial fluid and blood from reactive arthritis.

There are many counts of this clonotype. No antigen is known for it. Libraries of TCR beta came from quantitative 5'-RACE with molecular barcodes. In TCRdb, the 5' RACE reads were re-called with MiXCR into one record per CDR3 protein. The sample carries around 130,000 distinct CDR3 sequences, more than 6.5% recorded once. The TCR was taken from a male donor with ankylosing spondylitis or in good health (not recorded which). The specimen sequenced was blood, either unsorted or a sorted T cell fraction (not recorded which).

CDR3 coding DNA: TGCAGTGCTAGAGACCCCAATCAGGGGAATGGCTATGGCTACACCTTC. It is translated as CSARDPNQGNGYGYTF. This chain joins TRBV20-1 and TRBJ1-2, with a possible D match to TRBD1 (6 bases). The V end lost 0 bases, the J end lost 4 bases, and 18 bases lay between the germline ends. Looked up from germline, CDR1 is DFQATT and CDR2 is SNEGSKA (reference sequence). The CDR3 has 16 residues.